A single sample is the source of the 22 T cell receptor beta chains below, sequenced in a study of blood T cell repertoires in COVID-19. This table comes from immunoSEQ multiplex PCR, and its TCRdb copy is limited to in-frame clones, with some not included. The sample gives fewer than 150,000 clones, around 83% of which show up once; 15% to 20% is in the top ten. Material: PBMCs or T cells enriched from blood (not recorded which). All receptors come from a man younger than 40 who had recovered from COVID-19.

For the CDR3, the DNA is TGTGCCAGCAGTGAAGCGGACAGGAAAAATCAGCCCCAGCATTTT. This translates into CASSEADRKNQPQHF. The V and J genes are TRBV6-1 and TRBJ1-5; TRBD1 aligns across 7 bases. CDR3 length equals 15 residues. The germline V gene has CDR1 MNHNS and CDR2 SASEGT. V lost 0 bases, J lost 4 bases, and 3 bases stayed unmatched.

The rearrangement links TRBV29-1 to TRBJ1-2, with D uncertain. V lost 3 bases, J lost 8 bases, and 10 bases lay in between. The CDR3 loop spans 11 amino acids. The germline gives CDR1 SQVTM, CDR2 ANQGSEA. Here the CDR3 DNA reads TGCAGCGTTGAGACCGGGAACGGCTACACCTTC. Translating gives CSVETGNGYTF. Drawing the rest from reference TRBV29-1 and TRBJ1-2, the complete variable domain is SAVISQKPSRDICQRGTSLTIQCQVDSQVTMMFWYRQQPGQSLTLIATANQGSEATYESGFVIDKFPISRPNLTFSTLTVSNMSPEDSSIYLCSVETGNGYTFGSGTRLTVV.

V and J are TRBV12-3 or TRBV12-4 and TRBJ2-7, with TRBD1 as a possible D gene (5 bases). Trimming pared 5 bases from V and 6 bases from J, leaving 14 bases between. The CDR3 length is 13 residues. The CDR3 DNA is TGTGCCAGCAGTCAGGGTCCTCTCGGCGAGCAGTACGTC. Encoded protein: CASSQGPLGEQYV.

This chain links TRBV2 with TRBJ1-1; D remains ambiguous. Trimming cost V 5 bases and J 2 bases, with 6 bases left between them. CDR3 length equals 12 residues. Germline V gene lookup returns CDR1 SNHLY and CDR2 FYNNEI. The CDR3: CASSTTNTEAFF. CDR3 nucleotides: TGTGCCAGCAGTACAACAAACACTGAAGCTTTCTTT.

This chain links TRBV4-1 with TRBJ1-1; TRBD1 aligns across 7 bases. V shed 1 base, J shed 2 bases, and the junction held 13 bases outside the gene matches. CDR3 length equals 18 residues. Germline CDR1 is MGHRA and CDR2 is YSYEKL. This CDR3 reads CASSQVPRGRQGNTEAFF. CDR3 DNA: TGCGCCAGCAGCCAAGTCCCACGAGGCCGACAGGGAAACACTGAAGCTTTCTTT.

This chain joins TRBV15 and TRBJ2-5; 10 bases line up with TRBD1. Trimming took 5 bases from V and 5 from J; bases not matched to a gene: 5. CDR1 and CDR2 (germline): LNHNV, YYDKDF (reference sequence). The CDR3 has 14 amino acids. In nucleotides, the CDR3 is TGTGCCACCAGCGGGGGGACAGGGGAGGAGACCCAGTACTTC. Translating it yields CATSGGTGEETQYF.

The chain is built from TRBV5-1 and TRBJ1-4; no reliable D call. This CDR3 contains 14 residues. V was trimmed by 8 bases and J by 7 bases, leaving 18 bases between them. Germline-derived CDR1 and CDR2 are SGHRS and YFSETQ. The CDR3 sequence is CASKETTGGEKLFF. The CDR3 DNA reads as TGCGCCAGTAAAGAAACGACGGGTGGTGAAAAACTGTTTTTT.

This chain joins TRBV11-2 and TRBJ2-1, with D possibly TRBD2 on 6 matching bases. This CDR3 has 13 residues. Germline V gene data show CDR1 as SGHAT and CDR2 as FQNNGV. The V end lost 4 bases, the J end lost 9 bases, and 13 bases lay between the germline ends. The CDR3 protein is CASSSGLLSEQFF. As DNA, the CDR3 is TGTGCCAGCAGCTCGGGACTCCTCAGTGAGCAGTTCTTC.

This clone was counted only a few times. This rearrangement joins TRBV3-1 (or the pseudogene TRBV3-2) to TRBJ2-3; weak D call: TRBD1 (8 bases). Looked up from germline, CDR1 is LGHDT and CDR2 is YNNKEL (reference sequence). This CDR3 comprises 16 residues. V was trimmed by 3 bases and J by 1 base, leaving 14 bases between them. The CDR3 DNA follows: TGTGCCAGCAGCCATGGCGGGGGACAGGGCACAGATACGCAGTATTTT. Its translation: CASSHGGGQGTDTQYF.

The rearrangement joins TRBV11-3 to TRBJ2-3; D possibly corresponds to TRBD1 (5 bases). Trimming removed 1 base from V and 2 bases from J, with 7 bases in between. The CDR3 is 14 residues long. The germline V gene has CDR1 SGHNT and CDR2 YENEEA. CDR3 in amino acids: CASSLGQNTDTQYF. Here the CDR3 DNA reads TGTGCCAGCAGCTTAGGACAGAACACAGATACGCAGTATTTT.

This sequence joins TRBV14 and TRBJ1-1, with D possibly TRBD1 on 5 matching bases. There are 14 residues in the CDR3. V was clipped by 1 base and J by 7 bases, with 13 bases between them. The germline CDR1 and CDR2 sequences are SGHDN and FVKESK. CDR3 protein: CASSQGRGFGEAFF. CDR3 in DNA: TGTGCCAGCAGCCAAGGGCGGGGGTTCGGTGAAGCTTTCTTT.

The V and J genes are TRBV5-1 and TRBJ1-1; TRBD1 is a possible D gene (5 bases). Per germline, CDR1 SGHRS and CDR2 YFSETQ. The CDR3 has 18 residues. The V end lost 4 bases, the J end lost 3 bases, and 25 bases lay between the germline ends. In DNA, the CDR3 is TGCGCCAGCAGCCGATTACAGGTTAACCCCGAAGGGGACACTGAAGCTTTCTTT. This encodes CASSRLQVNPEGDTEAFF.

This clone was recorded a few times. CDR3 bases: TGTGCCAGCAGCGCGGGGGACGAGCAGTACGTC. Translation: CASSAGDEQYV. The chain links TRBV7-9 to TRBJ2-7; 7 bases are a match to TRBD2. CDR3 length equals 11 residues. Per germline, CDR1 SEHNR and CDR2 FQNEAQ (reference sequence). The junction had 0 bases not matched to a gene; V was cut back by 5 bases and J by 5 bases.

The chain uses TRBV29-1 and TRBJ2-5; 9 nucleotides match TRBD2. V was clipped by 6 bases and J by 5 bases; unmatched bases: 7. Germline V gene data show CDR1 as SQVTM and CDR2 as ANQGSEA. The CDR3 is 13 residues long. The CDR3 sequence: CSVRSGGRETQYF. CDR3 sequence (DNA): TGCAGCGTCCGTAGCGGGGGCAGGGAGACCCAGTACTTC.

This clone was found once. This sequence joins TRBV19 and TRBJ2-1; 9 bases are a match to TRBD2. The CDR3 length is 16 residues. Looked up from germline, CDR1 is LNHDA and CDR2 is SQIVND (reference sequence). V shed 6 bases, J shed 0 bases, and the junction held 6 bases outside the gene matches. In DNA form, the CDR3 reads TGTGCCAGTAGGACTAGCGGTCCTAGCTCCTACAATGAGCAGTTCTTC. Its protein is CASRTSGPSSYNEQFF.

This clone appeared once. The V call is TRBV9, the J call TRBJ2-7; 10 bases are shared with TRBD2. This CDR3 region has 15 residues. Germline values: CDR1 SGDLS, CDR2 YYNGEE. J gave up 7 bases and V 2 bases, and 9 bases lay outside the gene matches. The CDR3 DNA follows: TGTGCCAGCAGCGTCACTAGCGGGATAAGTGGAGAGCAGTACTTC. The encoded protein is CASSVTSGISGEQYF.

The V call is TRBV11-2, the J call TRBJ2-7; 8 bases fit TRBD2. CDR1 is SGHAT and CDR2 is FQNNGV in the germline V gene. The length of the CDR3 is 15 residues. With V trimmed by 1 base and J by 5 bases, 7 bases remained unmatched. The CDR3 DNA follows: TGTGCCAGCAGCTTAGTACGCGGGAGGACCCACGAGCAGTACTTC. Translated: CASSLVRGRTHEQYF.

Written as DNA, the CDR3 is TGTGCCAGCAGCCAAGGCTACAGGGGGCAATACGAGCAGTACTTC. It codes for CASSQGYRGQYEQYF. The rearrangement links TRBV3-1 (or the pseudogene TRBV3-2) to TRBJ2-7; 9 nucleotides agree with TRBD1. Per germline, CDR1 LGHDT and CDR2 YNNKEL (reference sequence). V was clipped by 1 base and J by 4 bases; unmatched bases: 5. The CDR3 sequence is 15 residues long.

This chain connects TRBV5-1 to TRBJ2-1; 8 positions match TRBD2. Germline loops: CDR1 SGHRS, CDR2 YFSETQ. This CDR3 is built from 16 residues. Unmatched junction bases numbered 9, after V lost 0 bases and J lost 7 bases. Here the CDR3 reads CASSLAARGVGNEQFF. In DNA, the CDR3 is TGCGCCAGCAGCTTGGCCGCGCGGGGGGTCGGAAATGAGCAGTTCTTC.

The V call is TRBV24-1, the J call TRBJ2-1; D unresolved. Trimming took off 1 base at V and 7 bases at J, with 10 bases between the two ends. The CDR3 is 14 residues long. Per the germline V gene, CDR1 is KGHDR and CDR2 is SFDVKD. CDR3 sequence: CATSDFGWRNEQFF. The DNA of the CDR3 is TGTGCCACCAGTGATTTTGGGTGGCGGAATGAGCAGTTCTTC.

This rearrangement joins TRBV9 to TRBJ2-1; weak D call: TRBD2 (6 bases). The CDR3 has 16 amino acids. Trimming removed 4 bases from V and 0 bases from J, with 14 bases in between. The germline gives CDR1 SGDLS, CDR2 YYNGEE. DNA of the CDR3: TGTGCCAGCAGCATTCCTAGCGCCCGCTCCTACAATGAGCAGTTCTTC. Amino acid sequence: CASSIPSARSYNEQFF.

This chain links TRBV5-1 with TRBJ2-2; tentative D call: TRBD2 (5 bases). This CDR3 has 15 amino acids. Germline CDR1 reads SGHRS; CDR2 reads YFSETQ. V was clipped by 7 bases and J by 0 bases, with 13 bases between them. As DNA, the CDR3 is TGCGCCAGCGGCGAGCGGCGGGCGAACACCGGGGAGCTGTTTTTT. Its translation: CASGERRANTGELFF.